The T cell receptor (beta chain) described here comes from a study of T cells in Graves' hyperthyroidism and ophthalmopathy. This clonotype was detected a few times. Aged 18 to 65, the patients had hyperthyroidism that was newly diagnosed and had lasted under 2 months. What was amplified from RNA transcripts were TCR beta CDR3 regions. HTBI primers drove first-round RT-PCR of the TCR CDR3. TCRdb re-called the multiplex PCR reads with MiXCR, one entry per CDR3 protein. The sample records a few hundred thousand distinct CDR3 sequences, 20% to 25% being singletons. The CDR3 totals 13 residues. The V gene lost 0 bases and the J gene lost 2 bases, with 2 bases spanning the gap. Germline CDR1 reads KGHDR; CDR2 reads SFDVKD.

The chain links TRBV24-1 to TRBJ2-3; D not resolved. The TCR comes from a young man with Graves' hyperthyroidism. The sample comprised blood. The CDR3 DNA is TGTGCCACCAGTGATTTGCACACAGATACGCAGTATTTT. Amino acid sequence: CATSDLHTDTQYF.